This T cell receptor beta chain was sequenced during a study of T cells in localized non-small cell lung cancer. Study-wide results and caveats: Longer overall survival was associated with a higher density of T cells in the blood.

A word on this clone: Its antigen is undetermined. Relative to the germline gene, one junction end is altered; a read error may explain this.

Assay used: immunoSEQ multiplex PCR; TCRdb lists only in-frame clones, some missing. The sample records around 41,000 clones, more than 70% being singletons. The source was peripheral blood, collected before any cancer treatment. The clonotype originates from a female donor older than 55 with stage I squamous cell lung carcinoma.

In DNA form, the CDR3 reads TGTGCCAGCACCTTGACGGGGGGCGCGCACTATGGCTACACCTTC. Amino acid sequence: CASTLTGGAHYGYTF. The chain is built from TRBV5-4 and TRBJ1-2; D is perhaps TRBD1 (6 bases). This CDR3 is built from 15 residues. In germline, CDR1 is SGHNT, CDR2 YYREEE (reference sequence).